The table lists the clone carrying this T cell receptor (beta chain) with a few counts. Its antigen remains unknown. The source of the sample is a study of T-cell memory formation after mild COVID-19. Notes on the study in general: The appearance of some responding clones in pre-infection memory suggested that cross-reactive memory joined.

Using its own MiXCR run on the 5' RACE reads, TCRdb lists one record per CDR3 protein. The sample carries around 300,000 distinct CDR3 sequences, 10% to 15% recorded once. Germline-derived CDR1 and CDR2 are MNHEY and SVGAGI. V lost 6 bases and J lost 8, with 16 bases in between. This CDR3 contains 13 residues. The sequencing input was PBMCs or a T cell subset sorted from them (not recorded which). This sequence joins TRBV6-5 and TRBJ1-2, with D hard to call. The source is a man in his late teens or twenties who had mild COVID-19 (a few samples of this study predate the infection). Cell type and time point are not known. The CDR3 sequence: CASRSTLGGGYTF. As DNA, the CDR3 is TGTGCCAGCAGATCTACCCTCGGCGGGGGCTACACCTTC.